The following is a TCR beta chain sequence with its context. CDR3 length equals 14 residues. Germline CDR1 and CDR2: SGHTA and FQGNSA. The ends lost 4 bases at V and 5 bases at J; junction bases unmatched: 2. The protocol was immunoSEQ multiplex PCR, while the TCRdb copy is restricted to in-frame clones and leaves out a portion. Of over 200,000 clones in the sample, more than 80% were seen once. This record belongs to a study of blood T cell repertoires in COVID-19. This clonotype originated in a woman under 40 with COVID-19, enrolled during active disease. The source material was peripheral blood. This sequence joins TRBV7-2 and TRBJ1-5, with 10 bases identical to TRBD1. DNA of the CDR3: TGTGCCAGCAGCTCTGACAGGGGGCATCAGCCCCAGCATTTT. It encodes CASSSDRGHQPQHF.